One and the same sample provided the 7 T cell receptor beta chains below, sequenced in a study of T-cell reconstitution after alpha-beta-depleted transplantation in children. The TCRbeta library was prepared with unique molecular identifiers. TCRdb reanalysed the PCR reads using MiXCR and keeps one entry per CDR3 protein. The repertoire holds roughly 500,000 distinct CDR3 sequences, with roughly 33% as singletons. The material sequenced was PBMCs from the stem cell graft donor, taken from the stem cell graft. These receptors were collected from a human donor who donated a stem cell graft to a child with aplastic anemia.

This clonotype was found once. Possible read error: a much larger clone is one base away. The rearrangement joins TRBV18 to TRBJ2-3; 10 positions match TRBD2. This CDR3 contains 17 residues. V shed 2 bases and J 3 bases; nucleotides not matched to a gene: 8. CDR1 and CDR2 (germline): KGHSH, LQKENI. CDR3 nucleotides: TGTGCCAGCTCACCAGTCCCTAGCGGGAGACTGACAGATACGCAGTATTTT. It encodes CASSPVPSGRLTDTQYF.

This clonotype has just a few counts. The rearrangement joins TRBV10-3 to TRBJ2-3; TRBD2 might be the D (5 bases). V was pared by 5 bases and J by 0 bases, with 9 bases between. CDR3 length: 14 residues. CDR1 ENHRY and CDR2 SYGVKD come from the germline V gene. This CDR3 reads CAISSTGSTDTQYF. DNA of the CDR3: TGTGCCATCAGTTCGACGGGAAGCACAGATACGCAGTATTTT.

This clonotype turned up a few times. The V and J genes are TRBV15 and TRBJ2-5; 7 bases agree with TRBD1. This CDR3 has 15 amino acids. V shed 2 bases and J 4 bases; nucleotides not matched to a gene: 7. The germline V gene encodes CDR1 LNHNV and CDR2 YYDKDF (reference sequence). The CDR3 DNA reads TGTGCCACCAGCAGATTCGGGACAGTCGGAGAGACCCAGTACTTC. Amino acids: CATSRFGTVGETQYF. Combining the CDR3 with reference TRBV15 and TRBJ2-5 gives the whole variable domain DAMVIQNPRYQVTQFGKPVTLSCSQTLNHNVMYWYQQKSSQAPKLLFHYYDKDFNNEADTPDNFQSRRPNTSFCFLDIRSPGLGDTAMYLCATSRFGTVGETQYFGPGTRLLVL.

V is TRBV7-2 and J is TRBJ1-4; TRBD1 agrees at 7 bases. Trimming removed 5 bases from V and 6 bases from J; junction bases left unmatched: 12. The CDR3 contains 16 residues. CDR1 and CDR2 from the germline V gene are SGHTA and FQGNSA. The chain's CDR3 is CASSLEGARVYEKLFF. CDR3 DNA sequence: TGTGCCAGCAGCCTAGAGGGGGCGCGGGTTTATGAAAAACTGTTTTTT.

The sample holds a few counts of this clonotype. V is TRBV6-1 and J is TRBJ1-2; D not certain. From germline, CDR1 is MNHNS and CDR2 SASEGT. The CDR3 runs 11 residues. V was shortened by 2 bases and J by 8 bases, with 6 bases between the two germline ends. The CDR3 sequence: CASSESGGYTF. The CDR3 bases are TGTGCCAGCAGTGAATCCGGCGGCTACACCTTC.

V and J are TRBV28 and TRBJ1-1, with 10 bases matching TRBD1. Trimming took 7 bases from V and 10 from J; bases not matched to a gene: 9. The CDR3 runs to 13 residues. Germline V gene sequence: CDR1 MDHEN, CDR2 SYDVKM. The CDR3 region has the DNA TGTGCCAGCAATATAGGACAGGGGGGTCGAGCTTTCTTT. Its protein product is CASNIGQGGRAFF. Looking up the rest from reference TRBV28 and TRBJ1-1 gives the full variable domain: DVKVTQSSRYLVKRTGEKVFLECVQDMDHENMFWYRQDPGLGLRLIYFSYDVKMKEKGDIPEGYSVSREKKERFSLILESASTNQTSMYLCASNIGQGGRAFFGQGTRLTVV.

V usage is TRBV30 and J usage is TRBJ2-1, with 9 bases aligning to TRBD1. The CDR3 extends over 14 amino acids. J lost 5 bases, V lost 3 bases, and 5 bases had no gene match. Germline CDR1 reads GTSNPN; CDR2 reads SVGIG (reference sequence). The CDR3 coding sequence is TGTGCCTGGAGCCGGGACAGGGTCAACAATGAGCAGTTCTTC. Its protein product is CAWSRDRVNNEQFF.